This TCR beta chain was identified during a study of blood T cell repertoires in COVID-19. The data were produced by immunoSEQ multiplex PCR, yet TCRdb's version contains in-frame clones alone and is incomplete. The sample has 140,000 or so clones; about nine tenths are singletons. This clone appeared a single time. This CDR3 spans 15 amino acids. The ends were cut back, 1 base at V and 6 bases at J, with 16 bases in the middle. Germline CDR1 SGHDT, CDR2 YYEEEE. The TCR sequence derives from a man aged 55 to 70 who had recovered from COVID-19. This chain links TRBV5-6 with TRBJ1-1; D possibly corresponds to TRBD1 (6 bases). Sequencing was carried out using PBMCs or T cells enriched from blood (not recorded which). This chain's CDR3 is CASSLMARGKSEAFF. CDR3 nucleotide sequence: TGTGCCAGCAGCTTGATGGCCAGGGGAAAGTCTGAAGCTTTCTTT. Full variable domain (outside the CDR3, taken from reference TRBV5-6 and TRBJ1-1): DAGVTQSPTHLIKTRGQQVTLRCSPKSGHDTVSWYQQALGQGPQFIFQYYEEEERQRGNFPDRFSGHQFPNYSSELNVNALLLGDSALYLCASSLMARGKSEAFFGQGTRLTVV.